The clone carrying this TCR beta chain was counted a few times. CDR3 length equals 15 residues. Germline V gives CDR1 KGHDR, CDR2 SFDVKD. Trimming left V 1 base short and J 4 bases short, with 11 bases between. The data derive from a study of blood T cells in healthy people across ages. Primers used in a second PCR of roughly 7 to 12 cycles were a sample-barcoded 5' primer and a J-beta primer mix. The study obtained at least 3 million CDR3-containing paired-end reads from every sample. Via MiXCR, TCRdb re-called the 5' RACE reads, giving one row per CDR3 protein. The data contain about 1.6 million distinct CDR3 sequences, roughly 32% of them singletons.

This sequence was found in a woman in her 30s in good health. The chain recombines TRBV24-1 with TRBJ2-3; D call uncertain. Sequenced sample: blood. The CDR3 coding sequence is TGTGCCACCAGTGATTTCCTCGACTCTTCAGATACGCAGTATTTT. Encoded protein: CATSDFLDSSDTQYF.